A selection of T cell receptor beta chains follows, all from one sample in a study of shared clonotypes between healthy human individuals. The protocol was immunoSEQ multiplex PCR, while the TCRdb copy is restricted to in-frame clones and leaves out a portion. The sample contains some 2,400,000 clones, nearly 97% of which appear only once. The sequenced material came from naive CD4+ T cells sorted from blood. The receptor source for this set is a young man in good health. The CDR3 runs from the conserved cysteine through the conserved F or W. The order of the fields is D gene, V gene, J gene, CDR3 protein. A D gene is named only where the DNA matches it firmly.

TRBD2	TRBV30	TRBJ2-2	CAWGGSGAGVNTGELFF
.	TRBV7-2	TRBJ1-1	CASSLGGTTNTEAFF
.	TRBV7-2	TRBJ1-2	CASSFRNYGYTF
TRBD1	TRBV7-6	TRBJ2-2	CASSSRPGQGNTGELFF
TRBD1	TRBV28	TRBJ1-6	CASRGQGNSPLHF
.	TRBV7-8	TRBJ1-1	CASSVAGNTEAFF
TRBD1	TRBV6-1	TRBJ2-7	CASSGTGRGRAEQYF
TRBD1	TRBV30	TRBJ2-7	CAWADRASYEQYF
.	TRBV10-2	TRBJ1-2	CASSDGYGYTF
TRBD1	TRBV6-1	TRBJ1-6	CASGGQGGGSPLHF
.	TRBV11-2	TRBJ1-1	CASSLGPTHVNTEAFF
.	TRBV5-4	TRBJ2-3	CASSPTGGGTDTQYF
.	TRBV7-9	TRBJ1-1	CASTMGEAPRAFF
.	TRBV10-3	TRBJ1-1	CAIRGGRMNTEAFF
.	TRBV5-1	TRBJ2-1	CASSPNKEQFF
.	TRBV2	TRBJ1-4	CASKGIMAGSNEKLFF
TRBD2	TRBV5-4	TRBJ2-5	CASSSGLAGGGETQYF
TRBD1	TRBV25-1	TRBJ1-6	CASSHGQGNSPLHF
TRBD1	TRBV7-2	TRBJ1-1	CASSRLGGGYVGGTEAFF
TRBD1	TRBV6-5	TRBJ2-7	CASSRQGAHYEQYF
.	TRBV9	TRBJ1-3	CASSPLDRTSGNTIYF
.	TRBV27	TRBJ2-3	CASSFQGRGTDTQYF
.	TRBV30	TRBJ1-3	CAWGSGNTIYF
TRBD2	TRBV18	TRBJ2-3	CASSPVSAGATDTQYF
TRBD1	TRBV6-1	TRBJ1-3	CASSAGTGGSGNTIYF
.	TRBV29-1	TRBJ1-2	CSVESGGRVYGYTF
.	TRBV29-1	TRBJ2-7	CSVSWTANYEQYF
.	TRBV5-1	TRBJ1-4	CASSLGTEVSNEKLFF
.	TRBV7-9	TRBJ1-4	CASSLAVAGEREKLFF
.	TRBV7-9	TRBJ2-5	CASSAETQYF
TRBD2	TRBV11-2	TRBJ2-3	CASSRGLAGDGGTQYF
.	TRBV5-1	TRBJ1-4	CASTLGDRRTTNEKLFF